The 14 T cell receptor beta chains in this list originate from one sample, sequenced in a study of T-cell reconstitution after alpha-beta-depleted transplantation in children. Molecular barcoding with unique molecular identifiers was used for the TCRbeta library. TCRdb passed the PCR reads through MiXCR, listing each CDR3 protein once. Among roughly 500,000 distinct CDR3 sequences listed, around 17% were seen once. The sample consisted of PBMCs from the stem cell graft donor, taken from the stem cell graft. Receptors were obtained from a human donor who donated a stem cell graft to a child with acute lymphoblastic leukemia.

J is TRBJ2-7 and V is TRBV7-2; 8 bases align to TRBD2. This CDR3 spans 14 amino acids. The germline gives CDR1 SGHTA, CDR2 FQGNSA. Trimming cost V 6 bases and J 7 bases; bases outside gene matches: 11. CDR3 loop: CASSISGGLGEQYF. The CDR3, as DNA: TGTGCCAGCAGTATAAGCGGGGGCCTAGGGGAGCAGTACTTC.

The chain uses TRBV15 and TRBJ2-7; D is perhaps TRBD2 (5 bases). The CDR3 runs to 15 residues. Germline CDR1 is LNHNV and CDR2 is YYDKDF (reference sequence). Trimming took 5 bases from V and 0 from J, leaving 14 bases between them. In nucleotides, the CDR3 is TGTGCCACCAGCCTGGCGGGTCCAAGCTCCTACGAGCAGTACTTC. Its translation is CATSLAGPSSYEQYF.

This clonotype was counted only a few times. The chain links TRBV13 to TRBJ1-5; the match to TRBD1 covers 12 bases. Germline CDR1 is PRHDT and CDR2 is FYEKMQ (reference sequence). V dropped 4 bases and J dropped 7; count of bases not matched to a gene: 5. CDR3 length: 15 residues. In DNA, the CDR3 is TGTGCCAGCAGCTCGGGACAGGGGGCTAGGCAGCCCCAGCATTTT. This translates into CASSSGQGARQPQHF.

This clonotype was recorded a few times. This sequence joins TRBV5-1 and TRBJ2-3; 8 bases agree with TRBD1. V lost 0 bases, J lost 2 bases, and 5 bases stayed unmatched. There are 16 residues in the CDR3. Germline assignment: CDR1 SGHRS and CDR2 YFSETQ. The CDR3 coding sequence is TGCGCCAGCAGCTTGGGGACAGGGACATTCACAGATACGCAGTATTTT. Its translation is CASSLGTGTFTDTQYF.

This clonotype has only a few counts. V and J are TRBV2 and TRBJ2-3; unclear D gene. This CDR3 has 15 amino acids. CDR1 SNHLY and CDR2 FYNNEI come from the germline V gene. Trimming took 6 bases from V and 2 from J, leaving 15 bases between them. The CDR3 loop reads CASRPPGFVTDTQYF. The CDR3 nucleotides read TGTGCCAGCAGGCCACCTGGGTTTGTCACAGATACGCAGTATTTT.

The V call is TRBV12-3 or TRBV12-4, the J call TRBJ2-7, with D perhaps TRBD2 (6 bases). The V gene lost 3 bases and the J gene lost 3 bases, with 15 bases spanning the gap. This CDR3 has 15 residues. CDR3 sequence reads: CASSLVGGNGYEQYF. In nucleotides, the CDR3 is TGTGCCAGCAGTTTGGTGGGGGGAAATGGCTACGAGCAGTACTTC.

This clonotype was counted between two and nine times. This sequence joins TRBV5-7 and TRBJ1-1; perhaps TRBD1 as D (5 bases). TRBV5-7 is filed as an ORF, its function uncertain. The CDR3 consists of 14 residues. V gave up 4 bases and J gave up 6 bases, with 16 bases separating them. CDR3 bases: TGTGCCAGCAGCCTGAGGACACGGGTGGCTGAAGCTTTCTTT. Translation: CASSLRTRVAEAFF.

The rearrangement links TRBV6-1 to TRBJ2-4, with TRBD2 identical over 12 bases. The CDR3 is 16 residues long. Germline trimming cut 6 bases from V and 5 bases from J; bases unmatched to any gene: 8. Germline V gene sequence: CDR1 MNHNS, CDR2 SASEGT. Written as DNA, the CDR3 is TGTGCCAGCAGCTCTAGCGGGAGGGCCTTCCAAAACATTCAGTACTTC. Encoded protein: CASSSSGRAFQNIQYF.

This clonotype occurred a few times. The gene calls are TRBV12-3 or TRBV12-4 and TRBJ1-2; D possibly corresponds to TRBD1 (5 bases). CDR3 length equals 17 residues. The ends were cut back, 5 bases at V and 0 bases at J, with 19 bases in the middle. CDR3 in DNA: TGTGCCAGCAGTCTCCCCGGACCGCGGGGGGCTAACTATGGCTACACCTTC. This gives the protein CASSLPGPRGANYGYTF.

The rearrangement links TRBV6-2 or TRBV6-3 to TRBJ2-5, with 9 nucleotides matching TRBD1. With 6 bases clipped from V and 2 bases from J, the junction kept 22 bases outside the gene matches. CDR1 and CDR2 (germline): MNHEY, SVGEGT. The length of the CDR3 is 20 residues. This CDR3 is CASSKWPGQGIVLGQETQYF. CDR3 bases: TGTGCCAGCAGCAAATGGCCGGGACAGGGAATTGTTCTAGGGCAAGAGACCCAGTACTTC.

This chain uses TRBV20-1 with TRBJ1-3; a possible D gene is TRBD1 (6 bases). Trimming took off 6 bases at V and 4 bases at J, with 16 bases between the two ends. The CDR3 is 14 residues long. Germline V lookup: CDR1 DFQATT, CDR2 SNEGSKA (reference sequence). The CDR3 is CSASEGGGGNTIYF. Written as DNA, the CDR3 is TGCAGTGCGAGCGAAGGAGGGGGGGGAAACACCATATATTTT.

This rearrangement joins TRBV9 to TRBJ1-1; 7 bases line up with TRBD1. V trimming: 3 bases; J trimming: 8 bases; junction bases outside the gene matches: 13. CDR3 length: 15 amino acids. The V gene's germline CDR1 is SGDLS and CDR2 YYNGEE. CDR3 protein: CASSAGGQRFSEAFF. The DNA for the CDR3 is TGTGCCAGCAGCGCAGGGGGACAGCGTTTTTCGGAAGCTTTCTTT.

This clonotype was seen only a few times. The gene calls are TRBV12-3 or TRBV12-4 and TRBJ2-3; D is unclear. This CDR3 comprises 15 residues. V lost 7 bases and J lost 0, with 14 bases in between. This CDR3 is CASIPRSGSTDTQYF. The CDR3 nucleotides are TGTGCCAGCATCCCGAGGAGTGGGAGCACAGATACGCAGTATTTT.

This clonotype was counted at least ten times. The CDR3 DNA sequence: TGTGCCAGCAGTCCTCGAAGCTCCTACGAGCAGTACTTC. This gives the protein CASSPRSSYEQYF. V and J are TRBV6-6 and TRBJ2-7; D is unresolved. CDR3 size: 13 residues. Trimming took off 5 bases at V and 0 bases at J, with 8 bases between the two ends. Looked up from germline, CDR1 is MNHNY and CDR2 is SVGAGI (reference sequence).